Below, one T cell receptor beta chain is given with its context. Its antigen is unidentified. Assay: immunoSEQ multiplex PCR; the TCRdb copy retains only in-frame clones and omits some. The profile shows some 200,000 clones, approximately 94% of them singletons. This entry belongs to a study of T cell responses to AZD1222 COVID-19 vaccine. Germline lookup yields CDR1 LGHNA and CDR2 YNFKEQ. The CDR3 extends over 13 amino acids. The V end lost 4 bases, the J end lost 5 bases, and 9 bases lay between the germline ends. Study results and limitations: Unmutated variant regions are reportedly the target of nearly half of TCRs that are spike-specific. Baseline antibody screening turned up just a handful of seropositive AZD1222 recipients.

The TCR originated in an adult who received the MenACWY meningococcal vaccine as a control. The sample in question was peripheral blood, obtained 28 days after the second dose of the MenACWY control vaccine. V gene TRBV4-2 combines with J gene TRBJ1-5; TRBD1 is a possible D gene (5 bases). The CDR3 protein is CASSRQSDQPQHF. The CDR3 bases are TGTGCCAGCAGCCGACAGTCCGATCAGCCCCAGCATTTT.